This T cell receptor (beta chain) was obtained from a study of cytomegalovirus exposure and HLA in healthy donors. V trimming: 6 bases; J trimming: 8 bases; junction bases outside the gene matches: 18. Per germline, CDR1 ENHRY and CDR2 SYGVKD. The CDR3 is 17 amino acids. The repertoire was sequenced with immunoSEQ multiplex PCR; TCRdb's copy has only in-frame clones and lacks some. The repertoire holds more than 85,000 clones, with about 88% as singletons. Whole-study findings and limits: Rare sequences made up most TCRs, while some public TCRs were found in many donors. The tendency of first-cohort TCR clusters to co-occur in the 90 to 150 validation repertoires emerged from a later analysis. In vitro checks showed that three CMV-associated chains really do target CMV antigens.

Notes on this clone: Its antigen is unknown.

The source of this sequence is a woman aged 18-30 years in good health and CMV-seropositive. The rearrangement uses TRBV10-3 and TRBJ2-3; 9 bases are shared with TRBD2. Input material: PBMCs. The CDR3 here is CAISRETAGGSSTTQYF. CDR3 DNA sequence: TGTGCCATCAGCCGGGAGACGGCGGGGGGGAGTTCGACTACGCAGTATTTT.